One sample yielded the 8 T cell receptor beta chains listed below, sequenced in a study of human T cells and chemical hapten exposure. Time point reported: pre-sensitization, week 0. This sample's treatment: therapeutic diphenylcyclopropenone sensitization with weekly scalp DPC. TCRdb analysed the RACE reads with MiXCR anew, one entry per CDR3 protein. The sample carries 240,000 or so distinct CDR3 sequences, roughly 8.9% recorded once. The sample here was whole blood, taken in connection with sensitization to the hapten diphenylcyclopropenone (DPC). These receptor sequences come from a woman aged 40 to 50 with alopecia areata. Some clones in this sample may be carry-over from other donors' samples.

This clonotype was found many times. The CDR3 loop is CASSRDFLQMIPYNEQFF. The DNA of the CDR3 is TGTGCCAGCAGTCGGGACTTTTTACAAATGATCCCCTACAATGAGCAGTTCTTC. The gene calls are TRBV12-3 or TRBV12-4 and TRBJ2-1; D possibly corresponds to TRBD2 (6 bases). The V end lost 5 bases, the J end lost 2 bases, and 22 bases lay between the germline ends. The CDR3 has 18 amino acids.

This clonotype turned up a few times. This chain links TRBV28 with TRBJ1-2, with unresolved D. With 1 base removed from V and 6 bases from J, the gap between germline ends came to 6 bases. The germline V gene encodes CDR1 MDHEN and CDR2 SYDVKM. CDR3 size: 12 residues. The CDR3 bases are TGTGCCAGCAGTTTATATCAGAATGGCTACACCTTC. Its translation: CASSLYQNGYTF.

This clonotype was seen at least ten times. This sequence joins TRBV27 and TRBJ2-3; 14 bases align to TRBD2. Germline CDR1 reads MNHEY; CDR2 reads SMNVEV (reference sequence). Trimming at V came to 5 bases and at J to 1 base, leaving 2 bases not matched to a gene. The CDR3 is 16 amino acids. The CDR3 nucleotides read TGTGCCAGCAGTGCGGGACTAGCGGGGGGCACAGATACGCAGTATTTT. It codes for CASSAGLAGGTDTQYF.

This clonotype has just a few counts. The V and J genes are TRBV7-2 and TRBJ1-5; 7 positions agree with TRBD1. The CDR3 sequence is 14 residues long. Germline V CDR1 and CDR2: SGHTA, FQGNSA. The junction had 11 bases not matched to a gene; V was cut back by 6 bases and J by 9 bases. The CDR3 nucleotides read TGTGCCAGCAGGCCGAACAGGGGTATGGCGCCCCAGCATTTT. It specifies CASRPNRGMAPQHF.

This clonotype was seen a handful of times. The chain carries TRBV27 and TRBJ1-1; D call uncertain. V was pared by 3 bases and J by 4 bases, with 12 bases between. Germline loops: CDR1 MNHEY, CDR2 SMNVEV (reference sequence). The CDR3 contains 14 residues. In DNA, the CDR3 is TGTGCCAGCAGTTTGTCCGTGGCGGGCACTGAAGCTTTCTTT. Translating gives CASSLSVAGTEAFF.

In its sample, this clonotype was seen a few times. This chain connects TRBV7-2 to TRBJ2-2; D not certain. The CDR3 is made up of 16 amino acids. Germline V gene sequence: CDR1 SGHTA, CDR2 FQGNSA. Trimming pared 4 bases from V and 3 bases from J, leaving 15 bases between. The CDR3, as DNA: TGTGCCAGCAGCTCCGCCCCCGATTTTGACACCGGGGAGCTGTTTTTT. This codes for CASSSAPDFDTGELFF.

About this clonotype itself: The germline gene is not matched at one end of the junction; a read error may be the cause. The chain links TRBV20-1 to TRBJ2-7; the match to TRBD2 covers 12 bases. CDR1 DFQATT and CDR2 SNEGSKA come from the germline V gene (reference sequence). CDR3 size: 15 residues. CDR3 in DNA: TGCAGTTCTAGACGACTAGCGGGGGCGTCCTACGAGCAGTACTTC. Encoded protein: CSSRRLAGASYEQYF.

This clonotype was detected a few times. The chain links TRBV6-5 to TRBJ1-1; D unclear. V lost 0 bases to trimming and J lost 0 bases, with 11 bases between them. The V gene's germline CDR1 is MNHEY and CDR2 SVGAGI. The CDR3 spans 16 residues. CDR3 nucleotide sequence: TGTGCCAGCAGTTACTCCAAGGCCGCAATGAACACTGAAGCTTTCTTT. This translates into CASSYSKAAMNTEAFF.